This record covers a single T cell receptor (beta chain). This clone's antigen is unknown. Per-base quality was not reported, and no clone a single base away is much larger than it. The source of the sample is a study of T cell responses to AZD1222 COVID-19 vaccine listed by TCRdb under 2021. A note on the overall study: AZD1222 recipients given second doses at about 4 weeks or at about 12 weeks were pooled, since spike-specific TCR depth and breadth were not found to differ between the two schedules. TCR sequencing covered fewer than 250 trial participants: about 210 given two doses of AZD1222 and approximately 26 given two doses of MenACWY control vaccine. Trial participants were enrolled by age into subgroups of 18-55, 56-69 and 70-plus years, and roughly 150, 30 and 60 TCR-sequenced participants, respectively, were included in these subgroups. General study outcomes and caveats: Vaccine-associated CD4 TCRs spanned the whole spike protein, with dominant responses in regions 160-218 and 743-854. Nearly half of unique spike-specific TCRs reportedly recognized epitopes outside regions mutated in the B.1.351 and B.1.1.7 variants. Participants were mostly white British and included more females than males, and it was suggested by the authors that clonal diversity may have been underestimated. In the small 56-69-year group, the increase in depth fell short of significance, most likely because of low power. A significant rise in spike-specific TCR breadth and depth was observed after two AZD1222 doses relative to day 0 and relative to MenACWY recipients. Only five or six AZD1222 recipients were SARS-CoV-2 seropositive at baseline, limiting conclusions about previously exposed vaccinees. No day 14 peak-response samples were available, so repertoires were characterized only after the peak T cell response.

The CDR3 regions of human TCRbeta chains were analyzed by immunosequencing. In the source study's methods: Repertoire TCRs were checked for matches against a reference library of SARS-CoV-2-specific TCRs that had been generated using the MIRA antigen-specificity platform. Breadth was defined as the fraction of unique TCRs that were SARS-CoV-2-associated. Depth was defined as the fraction of total T cells that were SARS-CoV-2-associated. Using the MIRA data, each spike-specific TCR was assigned both to the spike region to which the TCR was reactive and to a CD4 or CD8 class. Log10-transformed breadth and depth values were compared by one-way ANOVA with Sidak's multiple comparisons tests. TCRdb carries this immuneACCESS record with in-frame sequences only. Its versions omit some clonotypes, under half of them owing to an unresolved V gene in the studies checked, with the rest unexplained. That table gives V, J and clone size, and the DNA gave D and trimming. In this sample the table shows tens of thousands of clones, over 75% of which occur a single time. Approximately 11% of the sample is in the top ten clones.

A distance of 15 bases separates the germline ends of V and J, which lose 6 bases and 4 bases respectively. The CDR3 numbers 14 residues from cysteine through phenylalanine. Solely the CDR3 DNA is kept, with 42 bases framed from the first base. According to the germline V gene (reference sequence), CDR1 reads MNHEY and CDR2 reads SMNVEV. According to the study, the label for this sample's time point signals: baseline before first vaccination. Samples from vaccinated people were obtained from the UK trials COV001 and COV002, which included a single-blind randomized controlled phase 2/3 trial of AZD1222 (ChAdOx1 nCoV-19) in healthy adults. For TCRbeta chain sequencing, PBMC samples were collected from trial participants at day 0 and at day 28 after the second dose.

This receptor was taken from an adult in good health. Recombination connected TRBV27 to TRBJ1-2; a tentative D match to TRBD1 spans 6 bases. Sequencing was performed on peripheral blood, taken on day 0 of AZD1222 vaccination. The base sequence is TGTGCCAGCAGCCGGAGTGACAGGCTCTATGGCTACACCTTC. This sequence encodes CASSRSDRLYGYTF.